Described below is a single T cell receptor (beta chain) sequence and its context. Germline V gene data show CDR1 as SGHTA and CDR2 as FQGNSA. The trim removed 3 bases at V and 3 bases at J, leaving 7 bases unmatched. The CDR3 is made up of 15 amino acids. The source of the sample is a study of shared clonotypes between healthy human individuals. Assay used: immunoSEQ multiplex PCR; TCRdb lists only in-frame clones, some missing. Among roughly 1,500,000 clones listed, nearly 99% were seen once. Specimen: naive CD4+ T cells sorted from blood. Noted subset: CD45RA+ positively selected. This receptor was taken from a young man in good health. The V call is TRBV7-2, the J call TRBJ2-7; 8 bases line up with TRBD2. The CDR3 nucleotides are TGTGCCAGCAGCTTTTACACGGGAGGGTTCTACGAGCAGTACTTC. Its protein is CASSFYTGGFYEQYF.